The 25 T cell receptor beta chains reported below all come from one sample, sequenced in a study of identical twins (dated by TCRdb to the mid-2010s). To prepare the library, 5' RACE was applied. TCRdb records Illumina HiSeq 2000 as the sequencer. Clones were called with MiXCR by TCRdb after fastp trimmed the public reads at Q25, and only in-frame beta chains were retained. Rows with one shared CDR3 protein collapse into an entry with the most common genes and DNA. This sample lists approximately 1.8 million distinct CDR3 sequences; about 32% were detected once. The ten biggest clones cover under 0.35% of the sample. The sample was cord blood. These receptors were obtained from a newborn girl in good health.

This clonotype was picked up a small number of times. The chain is built from TRBV6-1 and TRBJ2-3; 7 positions match TRBD2. Losses at the gene ends were 8 bases for V and 0 bases for J; bases not matched to a gene: 8. Germline V gives CDR1 MNHNS, CDR2 SASEGT. This CDR3 spans 15 amino acids. CDR3 sequence reads: CASHVAGSSTDTQYF. In nucleotides, the CDR3 is TGTGCCAGCCACGTAGCGGGCTCTAGCACAGATACGCAGTATTTT.

This clonotype has only a few counts. The chain employs TRBV7-9 and TRBJ1-1; D gene unclear. The CDR3 is 14 amino acids. V was cut by 1 base and J by 7 bases, with 13 bases left in between. Germline V gene data show CDR1 as SEHNR and CDR2 as FQNEAQ (reference sequence). The CDR3 is CASSLDMGWDEAFF. DNA for the CDR3: TGTGCCAGCAGCTTAGATATGGGGTGGGATGAAGCTTTCTTT.

Ten or more counts support this clonotype. The V gene is TRBV20-1, the J gene TRBJ1-2, with TRBD1 identical over 8 bases. Germline V lookup: CDR1 DFQATT, CDR2 SNEGSKA (reference sequence). The J segment lost 5 bases and the V segment lost 5 bases, leaving 7 bases of the junction unmatched. CDR3 size: 13 residues. For the CDR3, the DNA is TGCAGTGCTCACAGGGGGGTCCTATATGGCTACACCTTC. This sequence encodes CSAHRGVLYGYTF.

The gene calls are TRBV4-2 and TRBJ2-3; either TRBD1 or TRBD2 may fit D (5 bases each). V shed 1 base and J shed 3 bases, with 11 bases lying between them. Germline assignment: CDR1 LGHNA and CDR2 YNFKEQ. CDR3 length equals 15 residues. In nucleotides, the CDR3 is TGTGCCAGCAGCCAAGGGACTCGGACAACAGATACGCAGTATTTT. Residues: CASSQGTRTTDTQYF.

The gene calls are TRBV27 and TRBJ2-3; 10 bases are a match to TRBD2. This CDR3 comprises 17 residues. The V gene end was trimmed by 5 bases and the J gene end by 3 bases; junction bases not matched to a gene: 11. Germline V gene sequence: CDR1 MNHEY, CDR2 SMNVEV (reference sequence). Here the CDR3 reads CASSPLLAGAGTDTQYF. The CDR3 DNA reads as TGTGCCAGCAGTCCTCTTCTAGCGGGAGCGGGAACAGATACGCAGTATTTT.

This sequence joins TRBV27 and TRBJ1-1, with D maybe TRBD1 (6 bases). CDR3 length equals 15 residues. Trimming pared 5 bases from V and 4 bases from J, leaving 17 bases between. CDR1 is MNHEY and CDR2 is SMNVEV in the germline V gene (reference sequence). The CDR3 loop is CASSPYRDWGTEAFF. DNA of the CDR3: TGTGCCAGCAGTCCTTACAGGGATTGGGGCACTGAAGCTTTCTTT.

This chain links TRBV2 with TRBJ1-5, with D possibly TRBD1 on 6 matching bases. The CDR3 is 13 residues long. V dropped 6 bases and J dropped 5 bases, with 11 bases sitting between them. From germline, CDR1 is SNHLY and CDR2 FYNNEI. In DNA form, the CDR3 reads TGTGCCAGCAGGAGGGGGGAAGATCAGCCCCAGCATTTT. It specifies CASRRGEDQPQHF.

The rearrangement uses TRBV12-3 or TRBV12-4 and TRBJ1-6; TRBD1 agrees at 7 bases. The CDR3 spans 13 residues. J lost 9 bases, V lost 6 bases, and 5 bases had no gene match. The CDR3 spells CASSRNRGSPLHF. CDR3 sequence (DNA): TGTGCCAGCAGCCGGAACAGGGGTTCACCCCTCCACTTT.

With regard to this clonotype: The junction and the germline gene differ at one end; a read error may be behind it. This rearrangement joins TRBV7-9 to TRBJ2-1, with a tentative D call TRBD2 (7 bases). Germline V gene sequence: CDR1 SEHNR, CDR2 FQNEAQ (reference sequence). The CDR3 has 12 residues. This CDR3 reads CASTLGGDEQFF. The CDR3, as DNA: TGTGCCAGCACCTTAGGGGGGGATGAGCAGTTCTTC.

This clonotype was observed a handful of times. The genes are TRBV20-1 and TRBJ2-2; 7 nucleotides align to TRBD2. The CDR3 totals 15 residues. With V trimmed by 0 bases and J by 5 bases, 6 bases remained unmatched. Looked up from germline, CDR1 is DFQATT and CDR2 is SNEGSKA (reference sequence). CDR3 residues: CSARDWGGPTGELFF. CDR3 bases: TGCAGTGCTAGAGATTGGGGGGGACCTACCGGGGAGCTGTTTTTT.

The rearrangement uses TRBV4-2 and TRBJ1-1; D remains ambiguous. The CDR3 contains 12 residues. Trimming cost V 2 bases and J 7 bases, with 8 bases left between them. Germline values: CDR1 LGHNA, CDR2 YNFKEQ. The CDR3 loop is CASSQSGFEAFF. In nucleotides, the CDR3 is TGTGCCAGCAGCCAATCCGGATTTGAAGCTTTCTTT.

V gene TRBV6-2 or TRBV6-3 combines with J gene TRBJ2-1, with D perhaps matching TRBD1 (6 bases). Germline CDR1 and CDR2: MNHEY and SVGEGT. V was shortened by 2 bases and J by 4 bases, with 12 bases between the two germline ends. CDR3 length equals 15 residues. CDR3 DNA sequence: TGTGCCAGCAGTTACCACGGGACACCGTACAATGAGCAGTTCTTC. Encoded protein: CASSYHGTPYNEQFF.

The chain uses TRBV5-1 and TRBJ2-3, with D maybe TRBD2 (6 bases). Trimming stripped 0 bases from V and 0 bases from J, with 11 bases between. This CDR3 is 16 amino acids long. Looked up from germline, CDR1 is SGHRS and CDR2 is YFSETQ. DNA for the CDR3: TGCGCCAGCAGCTTGGGATACGGGGGTAGCACAGATACGCAGTATTTT. Translation: CASSLGYGGSTDTQYF.

This chain joins TRBV25-1 and TRBJ2-5, with unresolved D. Trimming took 3 bases from V and 0 from J, leaving 11 bases between them. The CDR3 has 15 amino acids. Germline loops: CDR1 MGHDK, CDR2 SYGVNS. CDR3 in amino acids: CASSEVGWYQETQYF. The CDR3 DNA reads TGTGCCAGCAGTGAGGTGGGGTGGTACCAAGAGACCCAGTACTTC.

This chain connects TRBV20-1 to TRBJ2-5; TRBD2 matches 9 bases. CDR1 and CDR2 (germline): DFQATT, SNEGSKA (reference sequence). The CDR3 runs 14 residues. With V trimmed by 2 bases and J by 4 bases, 5 bases remained unmatched. CDR3 region: CSARLAGPLETQYF. The CDR3 region has the DNA TGCAGTGCTAGACTAGCGGGGCCCCTAGAGACCCAGTACTTC.

The V and J genes are TRBV20-1 and TRBJ2-1, with TRBD2 matching 8 bases. The DNA end is more similar to TRBJ2-7, so the J call may be wrong. Germline assignment: CDR1 DFQATT and CDR2 SNEGSKA (reference sequence). This CDR3 comprises 14 residues. CDR3 sequence reads: CSASNGRAYNEQYF. CDR3 sequence (DNA): TGCAGTGCTAGCAACGGGAGGGCCTACAATGAGCAGTACTTC.

V usage is TRBV7-8 and J usage is TRBJ1-2; D is ambiguous. Between the trimmed V and J ends, which lost 0 bases and 6 bases, there was a span of 8 bases. Germline lookup yields CDR1 SGHVS and CDR2 FQNEAQ. This CDR3 contains 13 residues. In DNA, the CDR3 is TGTGCCAGCAGCTTAGCGGGGTCCCATGGCTACACCTTC. The encoded protein is CASSLAGSHGYTF.

A remark on this clonotype: This may arise from a read error, as a much more abundant clone is one base away. This sequence joins TRBV10-3 and TRBJ2-7; TRBD1 is a possible D gene (6 bases). V was clipped by 4 bases and J by 7 bases, with 17 bases between them. Germline V gene sequence: CDR1 ENHRY, CDR2 SYGVKD. The CDR3 sequence is 14 residues long. DNA for the CDR3: TGTGCCATCAGTGCGGGACAACACGGCAATGAGCAGTACTTC. It translates to CAISAGQHGNEQYF.

This chain uses TRBV29-1 with TRBJ1-6, with a weak D call TRBD1 (5 bases). Germline lookup yields CDR1 SQVTM and CDR2 ANQGSEA. V was trimmed by 4 bases and J by 6 bases, leaving 10 bases between them. CDR3 length: 13 residues. CDR3 loop: CSVGTGANSPLHF. CDR3 sequence (DNA): TGCAGCGTTGGAACAGGAGCTAATTCACCCCTCCACTTT.

J is TRBJ1-5 and V is TRBV19; possible D gene TRBD1, 6 bases. The CDR3 totals 13 residues. CDR1 and CDR2 (germline): LNHDA, SQIVND (reference sequence). V lost 8 bases and J lost 4, with 12 bases in between. The CDR3 sequence: CASQFQGNQPQHF. CDR3 sequence (DNA): TGTGCCAGTCAATTCCAGGGGAATCAGCCCCAGCATTTT.

In regard to this clonotype: The junction and the germline gene differ at one end; a read error may be behind it. This chain joins TRBV7-2 and TRBJ2-5; D is ambiguous. The length of the CDR3 is 12 residues. The germline CDR1 and CDR2 sequences are SGHTA and FQGNSA. The CDR3 sequence: CASSLLGYEQCF. CDR3 nucleotides: TGTGCCAGCAGCTTATTGGGGTACGAGCAGTGCTTC.

The chain has TRBV6-1 and TRBJ2-3; 9 bases fit TRBD1. CDR1 is MNHNS, CDR2 SASEGT, per germline. CDR3 size: 15 residues. V gave up 1 base and J gave up 8 bases; unmatched junction bases: 7. The CDR3 region has the DNA TGTGCCAGCAGTGAAGAGGACAGGGGCGCGGGTACGCAGTATTTT. Translation gives CASSEEDRGAGTQYF.

This clonotype was picked up a small number of times. The chain carries TRBV5-5 and TRBJ2-3, with D maybe TRBD2 (5 bases). Trimming took off 1 base at V and 2 bases at J, with 14 bases between the two ends. Germline V gene data show CDR1 as SGHKS and CDR2 as YYEKEE (reference sequence). This CDR3 comprises 16 residues. CDR3 region: CASSLTRLSNTDTQYF. In DNA, the CDR3 is TGTGCCAGCAGCTTGACCAGACTATCTAACACAGATACGCAGTATTTT.

The chain combines TRBV5-6 with TRBJ1-1; D not resolved. There are 16 residues in the CDR3. V lost 2 bases and J lost 0, with 14 bases in between. Germline values: CDR1 SGHDT, CDR2 YYEEEE. Here the CDR3 DNA reads TGTGCCAGCAGCTTCAAGGCCCCCCCTTTGAACACTGAAGCTTTCTTT. Protein: CASSFKAPPLNTEAFF.

This clonotype was detected only a few times. The rearrangement links TRBV28 to TRBJ2-1; 7 bases are shared with TRBD2. CDR3 length: 13 amino acids. From germline, CDR1 is MDHEN and CDR2 SYDVKM. With V trimmed by 6 bases and J by 4 bases, 3 bases remained unmatched. The DNA of the CDR3 is TGTGCCAGCAGGGCGGGAGTTTACAATGAGCAGTTCTTC. It is translated as CASRAGVYNEQFF.